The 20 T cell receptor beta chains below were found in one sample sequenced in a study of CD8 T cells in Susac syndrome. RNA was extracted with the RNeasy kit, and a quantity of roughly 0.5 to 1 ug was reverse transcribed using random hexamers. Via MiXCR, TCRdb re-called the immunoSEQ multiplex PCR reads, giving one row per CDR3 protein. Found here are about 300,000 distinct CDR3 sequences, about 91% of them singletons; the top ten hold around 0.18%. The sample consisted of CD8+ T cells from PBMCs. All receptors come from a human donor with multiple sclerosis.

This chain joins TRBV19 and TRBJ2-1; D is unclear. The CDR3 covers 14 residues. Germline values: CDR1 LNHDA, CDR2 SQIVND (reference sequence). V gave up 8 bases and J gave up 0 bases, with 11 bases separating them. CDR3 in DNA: TGTGCCAGTTCGAGGTTGAGCTCCTACAATGAGCAGTTCTTC. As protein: CASSRLSSYNEQFF.

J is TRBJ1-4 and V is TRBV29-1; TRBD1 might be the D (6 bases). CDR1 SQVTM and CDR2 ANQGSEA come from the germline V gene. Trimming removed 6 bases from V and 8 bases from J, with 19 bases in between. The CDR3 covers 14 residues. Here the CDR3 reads CSVETTQGGEKLFF. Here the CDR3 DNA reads TGCAGCGTCGAGACCACACAGGGTGGGGAAAAACTGTTTTTT.

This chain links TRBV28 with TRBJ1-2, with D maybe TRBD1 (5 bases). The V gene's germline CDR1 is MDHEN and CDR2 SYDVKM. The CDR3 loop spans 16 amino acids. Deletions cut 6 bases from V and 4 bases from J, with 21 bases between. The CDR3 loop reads CASRQTASLEGYGYTF. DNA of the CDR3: TGTGCCAGCAGACAGACAGCTTCCCTTGAGGGCTATGGCTACACCTTC.

The CDR3 loop is CASSIESDRGWSPLHF. As DNA, the CDR3 is TGTGCCAGTAGTATAGAATCGGACAGGGGGTGGTCACCCCTCCACTTT. The chain couples TRBV19 to TRBJ1-6; the match to TRBD1 covers 10 bases. Germline V CDR1 and CDR2: LNHDA, SQIVND (reference sequence). The CDR3 sequence is 16 residues long. V lost 0 bases and J lost 10; bases outside the gene matches: 6.

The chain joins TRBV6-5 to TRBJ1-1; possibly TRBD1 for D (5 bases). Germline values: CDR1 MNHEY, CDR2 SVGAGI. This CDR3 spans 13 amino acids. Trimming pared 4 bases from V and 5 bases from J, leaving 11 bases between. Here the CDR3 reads CASSWRGWTEAFF. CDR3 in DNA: TGTGCCAGCAGTTGGCGGGGCTGGACTGAAGCTTTCTTT.

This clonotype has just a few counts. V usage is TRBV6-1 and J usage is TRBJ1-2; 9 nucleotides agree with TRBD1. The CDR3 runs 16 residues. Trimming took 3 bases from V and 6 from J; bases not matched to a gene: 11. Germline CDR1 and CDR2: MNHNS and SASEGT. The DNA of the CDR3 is TGTGCCAGCAGTGATAGTACGGGGACAGGGTGGAATGGCTACACCTTC. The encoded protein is CASSDSTGTGWNGYTF.

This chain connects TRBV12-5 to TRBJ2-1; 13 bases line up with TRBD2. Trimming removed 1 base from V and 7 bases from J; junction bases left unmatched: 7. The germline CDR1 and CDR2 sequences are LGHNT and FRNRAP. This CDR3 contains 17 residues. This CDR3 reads CASGLATLAGGLNEQFF. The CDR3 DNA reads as TGTGCTAGTGGTTTGGCAACACTAGCGGGGGGGCTGAATGAGCAGTTCTTC.

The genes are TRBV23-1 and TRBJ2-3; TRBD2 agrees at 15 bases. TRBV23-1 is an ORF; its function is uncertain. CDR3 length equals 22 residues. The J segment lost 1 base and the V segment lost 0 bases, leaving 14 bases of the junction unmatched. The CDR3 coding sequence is TGCGCCAGCAGTCAATCGGGATACCGTGGACTAGCGGGAGGGCCGGGCACAGATACGCAGTATTTT. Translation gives CASSQSGYRGLAGGPGTDTQYF.

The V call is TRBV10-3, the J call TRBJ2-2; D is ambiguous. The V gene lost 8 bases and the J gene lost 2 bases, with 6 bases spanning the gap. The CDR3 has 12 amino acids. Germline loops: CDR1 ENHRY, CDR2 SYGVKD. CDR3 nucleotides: TGTGCCATCCAAAATAACACCGGGGAGCTGTTTTTT. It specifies CAIQNNTGELFF.

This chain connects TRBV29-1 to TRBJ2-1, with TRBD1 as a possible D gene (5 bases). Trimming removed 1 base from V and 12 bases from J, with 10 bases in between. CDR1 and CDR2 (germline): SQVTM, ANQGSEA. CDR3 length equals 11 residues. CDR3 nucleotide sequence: TGCAGCGTTGAAGGGGGCTCCCGGCAGTTCTTC. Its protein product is CSVEGGSRQFF.

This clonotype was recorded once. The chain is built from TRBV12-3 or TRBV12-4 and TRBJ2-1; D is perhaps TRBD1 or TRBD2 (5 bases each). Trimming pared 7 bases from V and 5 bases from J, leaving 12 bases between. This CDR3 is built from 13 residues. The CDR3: CASNLGANNEQFF. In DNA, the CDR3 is TGTGCCAGCAACCTCGGGGCGAACAATGAGCAGTTCTTC.

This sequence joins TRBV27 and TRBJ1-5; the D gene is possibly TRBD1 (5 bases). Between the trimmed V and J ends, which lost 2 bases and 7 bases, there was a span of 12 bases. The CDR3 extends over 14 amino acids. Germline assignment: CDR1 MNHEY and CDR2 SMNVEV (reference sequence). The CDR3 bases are TGTGCCAGCAGTTTAATTAGCTCAGGGCAGCCCCAGCATTTT. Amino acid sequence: CASSLISSGQPQHF.

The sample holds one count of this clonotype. The CDR3 DNA reads TGTGCCAGCAGCTTAGACACAGCCTGGAACACTGAAGCTTTCTTT. This codes for CASSLDTAWNTEAFF. V is TRBV7-6 and J is TRBJ1-1, with D uncertain. From germline, CDR1 is SGHVS and CDR2 FNYEAQ. The CDR3 is 15 residues long. V gave up 1 base and J gave up 1 base, with 10 bases separating them.

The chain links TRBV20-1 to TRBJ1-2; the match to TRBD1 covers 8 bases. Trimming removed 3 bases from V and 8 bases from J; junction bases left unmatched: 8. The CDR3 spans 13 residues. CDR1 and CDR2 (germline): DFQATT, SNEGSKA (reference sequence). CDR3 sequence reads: CSASPPTGAGYTF. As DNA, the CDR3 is TGCAGTGCTAGCCCCCCGACAGGGGCCGGCTACACCTTC.

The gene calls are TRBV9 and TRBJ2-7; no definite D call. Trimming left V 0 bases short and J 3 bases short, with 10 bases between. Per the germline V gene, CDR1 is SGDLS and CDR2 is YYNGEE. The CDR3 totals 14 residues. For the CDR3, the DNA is TGTGCCAGCAGCGTAGGTGGTGGATTCTACGAGCAGTACTTC. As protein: CASSVGGGFYEQYF.

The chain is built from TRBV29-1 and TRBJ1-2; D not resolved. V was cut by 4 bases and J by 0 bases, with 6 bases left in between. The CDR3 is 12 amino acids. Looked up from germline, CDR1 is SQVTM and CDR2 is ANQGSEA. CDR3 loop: CSVVAANYGYTF. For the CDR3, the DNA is TGCAGCGTTGTGGCGGCTAACTATGGCTACACCTTC.

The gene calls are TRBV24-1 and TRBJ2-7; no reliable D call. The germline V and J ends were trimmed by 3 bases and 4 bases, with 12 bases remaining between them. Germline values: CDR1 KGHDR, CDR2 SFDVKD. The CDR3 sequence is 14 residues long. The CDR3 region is CATSDPDRVYEQYF. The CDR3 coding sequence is TGTGCCACCAGTGATCCGGACCGGGTTTACGAGCAGTACTTC.

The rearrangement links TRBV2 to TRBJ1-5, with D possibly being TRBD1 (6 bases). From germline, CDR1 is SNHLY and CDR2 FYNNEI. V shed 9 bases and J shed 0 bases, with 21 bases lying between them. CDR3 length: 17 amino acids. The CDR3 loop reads CASTPRGGPYSNQPQHF. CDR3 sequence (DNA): TGTGCCAGTACTCCCCGGGGGGGCCCTTATAGCAATCAGCCCCAGCATTTT.

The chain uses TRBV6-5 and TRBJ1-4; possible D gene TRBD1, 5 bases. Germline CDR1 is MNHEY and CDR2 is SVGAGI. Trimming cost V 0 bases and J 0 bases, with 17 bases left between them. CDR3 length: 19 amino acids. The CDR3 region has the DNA TGTGCCAGCAGTTACTCGAGAGTACGGCGGGACTCAACTAATGAAAAACTGTTTTTT. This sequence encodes CASSYSRVRRDSTNEKLFF.

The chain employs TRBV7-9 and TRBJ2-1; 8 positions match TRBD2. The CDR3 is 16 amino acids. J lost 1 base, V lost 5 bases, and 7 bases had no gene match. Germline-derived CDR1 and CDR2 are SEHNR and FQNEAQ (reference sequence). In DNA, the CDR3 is TGTGCCAGCAGCGGGTCGACTAGCGCTTCCTACAATGAGCAGTTCTTC. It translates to CASSGSTSASYNEQFF.